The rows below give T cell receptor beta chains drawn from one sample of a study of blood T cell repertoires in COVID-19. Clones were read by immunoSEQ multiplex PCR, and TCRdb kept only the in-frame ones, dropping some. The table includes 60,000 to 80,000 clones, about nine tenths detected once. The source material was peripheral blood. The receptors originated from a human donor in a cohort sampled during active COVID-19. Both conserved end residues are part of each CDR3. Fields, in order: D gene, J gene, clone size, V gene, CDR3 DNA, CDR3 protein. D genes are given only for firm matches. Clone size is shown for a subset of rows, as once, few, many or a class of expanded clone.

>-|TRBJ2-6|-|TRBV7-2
TGTGCCAGCAGCCCCCTAGTGACTGGGGCCAACGTCCTGACTTTC
CASSPLVTGANVLTF
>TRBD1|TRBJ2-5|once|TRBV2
TGTGCCAGCAGAGGACAGGGGGCGCGGGGAGAGACCCAGTACTTC
CASRGQGARGETQYF
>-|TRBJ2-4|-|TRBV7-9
TGTGCCAGCAGCTTAGCGGCCCTAGCCAAAAACATTCAGTACTTC
CASSLAALAKNIQYF
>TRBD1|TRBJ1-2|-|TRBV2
TGTGCCAGCACCCCGACAGGGAGCTATGGCTACACCTTC
CASTPTGSYGYTF
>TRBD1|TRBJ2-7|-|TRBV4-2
TGTGCCAGCAGCCTCCGGACAGGGTCTCTCTACGAGCAGTACTTC
CASSLRTGSLYEQYF
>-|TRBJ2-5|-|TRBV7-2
TGTGCCAGCAGCTTATATACCAGTAAAGAGACCCAGTACTTC
CASSLYTSKETQYF
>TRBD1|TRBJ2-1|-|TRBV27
TGTGCCAGCAGTACCAGGACAGGTAATTCTAACAATGAGCAGTTCTTC
CASSTRTGNSNNEQFF
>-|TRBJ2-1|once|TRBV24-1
TGTGCCACCAGTGATTCCAGACGGAGCTCCTACAATGAGCAGTTCTTC
CATSDSRRSSYNEQFF
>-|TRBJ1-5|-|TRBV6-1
TGTGCCAGCAGTGGGCGACAGCTCTATAGCAATCAGCCCCAGCATTTT
CASSGRQLYSNQPQHF
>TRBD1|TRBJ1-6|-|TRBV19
TGTGCCAGTAGCAGGACAGGGGACTATAATTCACCCCTCCACTTT
CASSRTGDYNSPLHF
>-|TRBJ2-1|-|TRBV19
TGTGCCAGTAGTATAGCAGGGGCCTACAATGAGCAGTTCTTC
CASSIAGAYNEQFF
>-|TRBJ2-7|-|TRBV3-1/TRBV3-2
TGTGCCAGCAGCCAAGCTGGGGAGGCCTACGAGCAGTACTTC
CASSQAGEAYEQYF
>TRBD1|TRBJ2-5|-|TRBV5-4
TGTGCCAGCACCCGTCCCGGGACAGGCTTCGCGGGGGAGACCCAGTACTTC
CASTRPGTGFAGETQYF
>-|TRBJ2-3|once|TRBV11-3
TGTGCCAGCAGCTTAGGTCTGGGGAGTAGGAGCACAGATACGCAGTATTTT
CASSLGLGSRSTDTQYF
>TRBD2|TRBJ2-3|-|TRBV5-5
TGTGCCAGCAGCTTGGTTACTAGCGTCTGGTCCGGGGATACGCAGTATTTT
CASSLVTSVWSGDTQYF
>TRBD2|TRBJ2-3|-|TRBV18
TGTGCCAGCTCACCCCAGCGGGGGGGCGAGGGGACAGATACGCAGTATTTT
CASSPQRGGEGTDTQYF
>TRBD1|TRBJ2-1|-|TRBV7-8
TGTGCCAGCAGTTGGGACAGGGGTTACAATGAGCAGTTCTTC
CASSWDRGYNEQFF
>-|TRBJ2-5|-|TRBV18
TGTGCCAGCTCACCTGCCGCGGGGTCGTCGGAGACCCAGTACTTC
CASSPAAGSSETQYF
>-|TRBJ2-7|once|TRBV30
TGTGCCTGGAGGGTGGGGCCAGGCACCTCCTACGAGCAGTACTTC
CAWRVGPGTSYEQYF
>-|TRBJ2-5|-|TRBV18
TGTGCCAGCTCACCAACCGACTTACAAGAGACCCAGTACTTC
CASSPTDLQETQYF
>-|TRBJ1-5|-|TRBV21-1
TGTGCCAGCAGCAAAATCATTTCGTTGAGACAGGGTCTTGGGGATAGCAATCAGCCCCAGCATTTT
CASSKIISLRQGLGDSNQPQHF
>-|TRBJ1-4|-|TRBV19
TGTGCCAGTAGTACCCCCCTCAGAACGAATGAAAAACTGTTTTTT
CASSTPLRTNEKLFF
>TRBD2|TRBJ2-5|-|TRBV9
TGTGCCAGCAGTTTTGGGACTAGCCAAGAGACCCAGTACTTC
CASSFGTSQETQYF
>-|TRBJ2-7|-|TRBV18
TGTGCCAGCTCACCACTCGGGTCGCGCGAGCAGTACTTC
CASSPLGSREQYF
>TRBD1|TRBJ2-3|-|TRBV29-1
TGCAGCGTTGGTTCTGAGACAGGGTCGACGCAGTATTTT
CSVGSETGSTQYF
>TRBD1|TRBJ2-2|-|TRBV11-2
TGTGCCAGCATCAGGACAGGGGGCGTTGGGGAGCTGTTTTTT
CASIRTGGVGELFF
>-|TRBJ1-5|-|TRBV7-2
TGTGCCAGCAGCTTCGGGGTTTCGCAGCCCCAGCATTTT
CASSFGVSQPQHF
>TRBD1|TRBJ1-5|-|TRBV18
TGTGCCAGCTCCCGACAGGGGAATGGTAATCAGCCCCAGCATTTT
CASSRQGNGNQPQHF
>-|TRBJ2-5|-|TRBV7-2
TGTGCCAGCAGCGTACGTACAGGGAGGGGAGAGACCCAGTACTTC
CASSVRTGRGETQYF
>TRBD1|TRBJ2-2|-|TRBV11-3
TGTGCCAGCAGCGCCGACAGGGAGAACACCGGGGAGCTGTTTTTT
CASSADRENTGELFF
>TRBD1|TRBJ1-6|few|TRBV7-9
TGTGCCAGCTCGACAGGGGGTTCACCCCTCCACTTT
CASSTGGSPLHF
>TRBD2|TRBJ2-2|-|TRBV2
TGTGCCAGCAGTGCTAGCGGGAGGGCCACCGGGGAGCTGTTTTTT
CASSASGRATGELFF
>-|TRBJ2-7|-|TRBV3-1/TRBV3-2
TGTGCCAGCAGCTCCTTCAGGGGAGCCTACGAGCAGTACTTC
CASSSFRGAYEQYF
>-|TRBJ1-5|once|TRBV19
TGTGCCAGTAGTAGTCCACAGGGCCCCAATCAGCCCCAGCATTTT
CASSSPQGPNQPQHF
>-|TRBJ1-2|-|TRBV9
TGTGCCAGCAGCGCGCAGAATAACTATGGCTACACCTTC
CASSAQNNYGYTF
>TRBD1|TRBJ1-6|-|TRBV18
TGTGCCAGCACCGGGACAGGAGGTTATAATTCACCCCTCCACTTT
CASTGTGGYNSPLHF
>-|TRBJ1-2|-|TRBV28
TGTGCCAGCAGTCTCGCGGGGGGACGCTACACCTTC
CASSLAGGRYTF
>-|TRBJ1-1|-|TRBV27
TGTGCCAGCAGTTTATCTCGGAGTCTAGGCACTGAAGCTTTCTTT
CASSLSRSLGTEAFF
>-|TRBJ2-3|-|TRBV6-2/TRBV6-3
TGTGCCAGCAGTTATTGGGGGCCAAGCACAGATACGCAGTATTTT
CASSYWGPSTDTQYF
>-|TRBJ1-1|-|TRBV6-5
TGTGCCAGCAGTTACTCGGATCATCGGGGGGCAGCTTTCTTT
CASSYSDHRGAAFF
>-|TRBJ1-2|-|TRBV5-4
TGTGCCAGCAGCCCTTCCGGGGGGGCCTGGGGCTACACCTTC
CASSPSGGAWGYTF
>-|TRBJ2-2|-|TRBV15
TGTGCCACCAGCAGCGGGACTCTAAACACCGGGGAGCTGTTTTTT
CATSSGTLNTGELFF